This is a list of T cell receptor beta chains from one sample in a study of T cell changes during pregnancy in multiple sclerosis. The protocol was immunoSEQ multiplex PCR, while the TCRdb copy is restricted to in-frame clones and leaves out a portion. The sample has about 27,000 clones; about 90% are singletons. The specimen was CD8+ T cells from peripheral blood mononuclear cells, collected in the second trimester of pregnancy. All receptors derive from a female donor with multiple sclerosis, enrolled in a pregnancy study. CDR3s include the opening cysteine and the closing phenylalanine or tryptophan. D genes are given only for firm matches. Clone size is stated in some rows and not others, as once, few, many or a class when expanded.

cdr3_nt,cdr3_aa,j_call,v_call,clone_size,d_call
TGTGCCAGCGGTGCAGGGGTGAGCAATCAGCCCCAGCATTTT,CASGAGVSNQPQHF,TRBJ1-5,TRBV6-5,once,-
TGTGCCAGTAGCCGCGGACAGGAGTATGAGACCCAGTACTTC,CASSRGQEYETQYF,TRBJ2-5,TRBV19,-,TRBD1
TGTGCCAGCAGCTTGGGTTTAGGACAGGGAGCCTACGAGCAGTACTTC,CASSLGLGQGAYEQYF,TRBJ2-7,TRBV5-4,-,TRBD1
TGTGCCAGCAGTGACTCGGACTCCGGGGAGCTGTTTTTT,CASSDSDSGELFF,TRBJ2-2,TRBV6-4,-,-
TGTGCCAGCAGCGTCCCTAGCGGGGGGGACTACAATGAGCAGTTCTTC,CASSVPSGGDYNEQFF,TRBJ2-1,TRBV9,-,TRBD2
TGCGCCAGCAGCCACCGACAGGGGCTAGATGAAGCTTTCTTT,CASSHRQGLDEAFF,TRBJ1-1,TRBV4-1,once,TRBD1
TGTGCCAGCAGCGTAGAGGACTTCTCCTACGAGCAGTACTTC,CASSVEDFSYEQYF,TRBJ2-7,TRBV9,-,-
TGTGCCTGGACGCCAACAGGGAGCGGATGGGAAAAACTGTTTTTT,CAWTPTGSGWEKLFF,TRBJ1-4,TRBV30,-,-
TGTGCCAGCAGCCAAAGCCGAGGTTCACAAGAGACCCAGTACTTC,CASSQSRGSQETQYF,TRBJ2-5,TRBV4-2,-,-
TGCGCCAGCAGCCTGTTCCGGGACAGGGTTGACGAGCAGTACTTC,CASSLFRDRVDEQYF,TRBJ2-7,TRBV4-3,-,TRBD1
TGTGCCAGCAGCCTCTACCTACTAGCGGGGGATTCGGGCGGGGAGCTGTTTTTT,CASSLYLLAGDSGGELFF,TRBJ2-2,TRBV7-3,-,TRBD2
TGTGCTAGTGGTCCCCCGCTCGCGGGGGCCACCTACAATGAGCAGTTCTTC,CASGPPLAGATYNEQFF,TRBJ2-1,TRBV12-5,-,-
TGTGCCAGCTCACCAGGTAGTTCCCGGACTAGCCCGTCCTACGAGCAGTACTTC,CASSPGSSRTSPSYEQYF,TRBJ2-7,TRBV18,-,TRBD2
TGTGCCAGCAGCTTAGGCGGGGGATGGCAAGAGACCCAGTACTTC,CASSLGGGWQETQYF,TRBJ2-5,TRBV11-2,-,TRBD2
TGTGCCAGCAACCAGGACACGAACACTGAAGCTTTCTTT,CASNQDTNTEAFF,TRBJ1-1,TRBV6-5,-,-
TGTGCCAGCAGTTTCATGGGGGCTTTGATCGTGTCAACTGAAGCTTTCTTT,CASSFMGALIVSTEAFF,TRBJ1-1,TRBV28,-,-
TGTGCCAGCAGCTTTGGGGGCGCTTTCTATGGCTACACCTTC,CASSFGGAFYGYTF,TRBJ1-2,TRBV5-4,-,-
TGTGCCAGTAGTACCGCGTGGTTCTCTAGCGATCAGCCCCAGCATTTT,CASSTAWFSSDQPQHF,TRBJ1-5,TRBV19,-,-
TGTGCCAGCATCCTACAGGGGGGCACTGAAGCTTTCTTT,CASILQGGTEAFF,TRBJ1-1,TRBV2,-,TRBD1
TGCGCCAGCAGCTTGGGACCTTATAGCAACACCATATATTTT,CASSLGPYSNTIYF,TRBJ1-3,TRBV5-1,-,-
TGTGCCAGCTCTGAACAGGGGGCTGAAGGGGCCAACGTCCTGACTTTC,CASSEQGAEGANVLTF,TRBJ2-6,TRBV6-4,-,TRBD1
TGTGCCTGGAGTCCGTTGAGGGGGGGCTACGAGCAGTACTTC,CAWSPLRGGYEQYF,TRBJ2-7,TRBV30,-,-
TGTGCCAGCAGTACACCCGGACAGGGAGTCTACGAGCAGTACTTC,CASSTPGQGVYEQYF,TRBJ2-7,TRBV6-5,-,TRBD1
TGTGCCAGCAGCTTGTCGGGGTGGTCAATCACAGATACGCAGTATTTT,CASSLSGWSITDTQYF,TRBJ2-3,TRBV7-6,-,-
TGTGCCAGCAGTGACCGGGACAGGGGAGACAATGAGCAGTTCTTC,CASSDRDRGDNEQFF,TRBJ2-1,TRBV27,-,TRBD1
TGTGCCACCGTAACTAGCGGGGGATCGGATGAGCAGTTCTTC,CATVTSGGSDEQFF,TRBJ2-1,TRBV15,-,TRBD2